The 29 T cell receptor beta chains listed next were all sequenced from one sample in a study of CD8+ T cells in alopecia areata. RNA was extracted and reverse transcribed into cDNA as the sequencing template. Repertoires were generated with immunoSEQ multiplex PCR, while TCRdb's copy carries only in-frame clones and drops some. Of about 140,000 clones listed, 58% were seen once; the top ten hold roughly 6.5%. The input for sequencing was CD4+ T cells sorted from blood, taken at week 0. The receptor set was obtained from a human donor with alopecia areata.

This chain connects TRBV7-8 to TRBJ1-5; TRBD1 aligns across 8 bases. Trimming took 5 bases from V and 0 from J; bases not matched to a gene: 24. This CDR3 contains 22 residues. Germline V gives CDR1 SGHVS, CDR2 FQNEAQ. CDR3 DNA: TGTGCCAGCAGCCGACTGAGGGTTGGCCTGCCGGACAGGGCCTATAGCAATCAGCCCCAGCATTTT. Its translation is CASSRLRVGLPDRAYSNQPQHF. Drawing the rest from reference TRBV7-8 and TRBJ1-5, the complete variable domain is GAGVSQSPRYKVAKRGQDVALRCDPISGHVSLFWYQQALGQGPEFLTYFQNEAQLDKSGLPSDRFFAERPEGSVSTLKIQRTQQEDSAVYLCASSRLRVGLPDRAYSNQPQHFGDGTRLSIL.

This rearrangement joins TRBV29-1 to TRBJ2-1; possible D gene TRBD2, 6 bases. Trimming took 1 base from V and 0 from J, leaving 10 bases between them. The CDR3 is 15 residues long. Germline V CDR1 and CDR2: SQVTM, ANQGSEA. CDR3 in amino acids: CSVEGGVFSYNEQFF. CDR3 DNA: TGCAGCGTTGAAGGGGGGGTTTTCTCCTACAATGAGCAGTTCTTC.

CDR3 protein: CSVEWGFETQYF. The DNA for the CDR3 is TGCAGCGTTGAATGGGGCTTTGAGACCCAGTACTTC. The J gene is TRBJ2-5, the V gene TRBV29-1, with D perhaps TRBD1 (5 bases). Germline values: CDR1 SQVTM, CDR2 ANQGSEA. This CDR3 has 12 residues. V lost 2 bases and J 5 bases, leaving 9 bases between the germline ends. Complete variable domain (other parts from reference TRBV29-1 and TRBJ2-5): SAVISQKPSRDICQRGTSLTIQCQVDSQVTMMFWYRQQPGQSLTLIATANQGSEATYESGFVIDKFPISRPNLTFSTLTVSNMSPEDSSIYLCSVEWGFETQYFGPGTRLLVL.

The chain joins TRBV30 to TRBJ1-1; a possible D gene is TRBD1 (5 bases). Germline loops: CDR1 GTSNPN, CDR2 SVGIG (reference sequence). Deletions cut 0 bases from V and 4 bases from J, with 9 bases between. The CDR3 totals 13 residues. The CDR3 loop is CAWSVRERTEAFF. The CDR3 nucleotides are TGTGCCTGGAGTGTCAGGGAACGCACTGAAGCTTTCTTT.

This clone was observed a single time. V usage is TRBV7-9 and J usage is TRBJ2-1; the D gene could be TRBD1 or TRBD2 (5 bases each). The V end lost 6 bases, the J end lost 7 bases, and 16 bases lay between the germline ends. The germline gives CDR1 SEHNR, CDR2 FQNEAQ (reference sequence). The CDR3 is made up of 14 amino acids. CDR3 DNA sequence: TGTGCCAGCAGTCCCAGAGGGGAGATTAATGAGCAGTTCTTC. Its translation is CASSPRGEINEQFF.

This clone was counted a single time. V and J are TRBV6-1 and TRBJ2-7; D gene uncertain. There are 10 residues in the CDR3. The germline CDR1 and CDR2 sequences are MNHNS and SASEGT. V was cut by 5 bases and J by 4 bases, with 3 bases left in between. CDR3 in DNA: TGTGCCAGCAGTCAGTACGAGCAGTACTTC. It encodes CASSQYEQYF.

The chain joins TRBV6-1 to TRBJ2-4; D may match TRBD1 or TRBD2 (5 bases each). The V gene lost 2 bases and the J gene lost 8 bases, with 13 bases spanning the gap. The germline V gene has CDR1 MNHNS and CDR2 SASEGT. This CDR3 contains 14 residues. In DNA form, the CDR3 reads TGTGCCAGCAGTGAACTGGCTAGCAGGGACATTCAGTACTTC. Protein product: CASSELASRDIQYF.

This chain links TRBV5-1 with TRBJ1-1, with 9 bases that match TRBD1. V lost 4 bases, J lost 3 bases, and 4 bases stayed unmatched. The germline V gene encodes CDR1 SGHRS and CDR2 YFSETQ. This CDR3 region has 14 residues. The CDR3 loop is CASSPGTGYTEAFF. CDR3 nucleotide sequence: TGCGCCAGCAGCCCCGGGACAGGGTACACTGAAGCTTTCTTT.

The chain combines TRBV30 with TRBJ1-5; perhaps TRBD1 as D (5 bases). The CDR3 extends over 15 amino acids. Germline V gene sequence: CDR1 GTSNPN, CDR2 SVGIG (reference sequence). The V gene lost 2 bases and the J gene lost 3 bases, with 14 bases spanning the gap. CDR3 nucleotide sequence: TGTGCCTGGAGTCGGGCGGGGCTGGACAATCAGCCCCAGCATTTT. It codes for CAWSRAGLDNQPQHF.

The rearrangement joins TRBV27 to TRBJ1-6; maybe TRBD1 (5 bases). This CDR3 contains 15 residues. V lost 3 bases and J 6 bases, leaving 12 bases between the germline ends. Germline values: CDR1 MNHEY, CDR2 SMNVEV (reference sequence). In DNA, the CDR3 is TGTGCCAGCAGTTTCGGAGGGAGGGGTAATTCACCCCTCCACTTT. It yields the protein CASSFGGRGNSPLHF.

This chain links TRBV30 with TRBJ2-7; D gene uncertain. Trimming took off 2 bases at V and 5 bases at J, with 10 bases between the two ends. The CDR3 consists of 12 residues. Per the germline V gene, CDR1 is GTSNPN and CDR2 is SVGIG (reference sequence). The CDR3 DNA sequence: TGTGCCTGGAGTTTCGTAGAGGACGAGCAGTACTTC. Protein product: CAWSFVEDEQYF. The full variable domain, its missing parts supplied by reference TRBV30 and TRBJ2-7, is SQTIHQWPATLVQPVGSPLSLECTVEGTSNPNLYWYRQAAGRGLQLLFYSVGIGQISSEVPQNLSASRPQDRQFILSSKKLLLSDSGFYLCAWSFVEDEQYFGPGTRLTVT.

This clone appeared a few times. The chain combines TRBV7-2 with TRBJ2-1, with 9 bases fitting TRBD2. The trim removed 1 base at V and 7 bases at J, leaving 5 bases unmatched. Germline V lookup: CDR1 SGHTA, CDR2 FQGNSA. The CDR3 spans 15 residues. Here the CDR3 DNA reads TGTGCCAGCAGCTTAGAGCGCGGGGGGGCAAATGAGCAGTTCTTC. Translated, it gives CASSLERGGANEQFF.

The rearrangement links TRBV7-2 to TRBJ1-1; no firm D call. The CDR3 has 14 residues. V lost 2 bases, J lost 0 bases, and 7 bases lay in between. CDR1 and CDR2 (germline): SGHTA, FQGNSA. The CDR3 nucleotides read TGTGCCAGCAGCTTATTTGCGATGAACACTGAAGCTTTCTTT. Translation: CASSLFAMNTEAFF.

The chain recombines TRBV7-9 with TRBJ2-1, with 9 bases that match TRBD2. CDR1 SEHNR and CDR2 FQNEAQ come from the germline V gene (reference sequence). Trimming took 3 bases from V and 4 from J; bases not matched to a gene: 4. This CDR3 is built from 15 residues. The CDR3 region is CASSFWLAGYNEQFF. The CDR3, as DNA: TGTGCCAGCAGCTTTTGGCTAGCGGGGTACAATGAGCAGTTCTTC.

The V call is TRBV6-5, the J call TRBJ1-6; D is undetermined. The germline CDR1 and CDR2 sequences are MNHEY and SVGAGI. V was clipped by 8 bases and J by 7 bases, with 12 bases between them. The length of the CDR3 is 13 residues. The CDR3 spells CASSGFGNSPLHF. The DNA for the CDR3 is TGTGCCAGCTCGGGCTTCGGGAATTCACCCCTCCACTTT.

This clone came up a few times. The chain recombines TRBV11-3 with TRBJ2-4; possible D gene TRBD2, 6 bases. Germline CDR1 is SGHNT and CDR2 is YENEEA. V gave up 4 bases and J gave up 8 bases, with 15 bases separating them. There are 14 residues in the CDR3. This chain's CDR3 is CASSSRDWQDIQYF. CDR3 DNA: TGTGCCAGCAGCTCGAGGGACTGGCAAGACATTCAGTACTTC.

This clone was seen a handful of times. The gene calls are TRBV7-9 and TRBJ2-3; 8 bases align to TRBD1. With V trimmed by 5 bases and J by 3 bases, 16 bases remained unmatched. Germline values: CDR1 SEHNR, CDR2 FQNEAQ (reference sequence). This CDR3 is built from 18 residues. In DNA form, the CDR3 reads TGTGCCAGCAGCCAAGATCGGGCGAGGACAGGGACGACAGATACGCAGTATTTT. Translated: CASSQDRARTGTTDTQYF. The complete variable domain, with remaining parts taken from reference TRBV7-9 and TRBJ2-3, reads DTGVSQNPRHKITKRGQNVTFRCDPISEHNRLYWYRQTLGQGPEFLTYFQNEAQLEKSRLLSDRFSAERPKGSFSTLEIQRTEQGDSAMYLCASSQDRARTGTTDTQYFGPGTRLTVL.

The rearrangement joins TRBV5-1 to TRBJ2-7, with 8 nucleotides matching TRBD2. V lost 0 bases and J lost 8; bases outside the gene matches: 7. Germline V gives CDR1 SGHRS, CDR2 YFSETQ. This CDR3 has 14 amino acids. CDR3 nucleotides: TGCGCCAGCAGCTTGGACCCGAGCGGGGGCAAGCAGTACTTC. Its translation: CASSLDPSGGKQYF.

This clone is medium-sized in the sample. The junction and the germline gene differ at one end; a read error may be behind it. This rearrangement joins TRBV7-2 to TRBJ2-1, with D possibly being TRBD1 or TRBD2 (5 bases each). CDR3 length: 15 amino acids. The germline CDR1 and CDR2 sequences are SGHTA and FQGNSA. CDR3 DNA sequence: TGTGCCAGCAGCTTAGCGAGGGGCTCCAACAATGAGCAGTTCTTC. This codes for CASSLARGSNNEQFF.

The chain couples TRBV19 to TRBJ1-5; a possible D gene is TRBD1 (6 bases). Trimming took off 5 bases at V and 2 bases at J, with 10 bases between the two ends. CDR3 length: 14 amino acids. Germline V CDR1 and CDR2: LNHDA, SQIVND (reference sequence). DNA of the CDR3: TGTGCCAGTAGTGTCAGGGGCGGCAATCAGCCCCAGCATTTT. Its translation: CASSVRGGNQPQHF.

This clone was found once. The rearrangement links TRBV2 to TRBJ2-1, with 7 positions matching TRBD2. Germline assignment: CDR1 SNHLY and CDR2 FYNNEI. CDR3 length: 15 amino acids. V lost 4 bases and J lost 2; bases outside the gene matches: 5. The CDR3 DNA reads TGTGCCAGCAGTGGTATCCGGGGGGCCTACAATGAGCAGTTCTTC. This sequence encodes CASSGIRGAYNEQFF.

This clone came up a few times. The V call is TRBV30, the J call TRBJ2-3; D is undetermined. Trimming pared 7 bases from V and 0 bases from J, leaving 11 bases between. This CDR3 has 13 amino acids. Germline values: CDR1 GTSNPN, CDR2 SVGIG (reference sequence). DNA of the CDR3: TGTGCCTACTCTGGGCCCAGCACAGATACGCAGTATTTT. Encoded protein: CAYSGPSTDTQYF.

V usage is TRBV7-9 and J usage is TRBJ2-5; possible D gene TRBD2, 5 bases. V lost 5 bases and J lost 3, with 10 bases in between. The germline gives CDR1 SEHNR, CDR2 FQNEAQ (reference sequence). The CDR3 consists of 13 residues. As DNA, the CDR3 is TGTGCCAGCAGCCCCTCGCGGGAAGAGACCCAGTACTTC. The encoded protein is CASSPSREETQYF.

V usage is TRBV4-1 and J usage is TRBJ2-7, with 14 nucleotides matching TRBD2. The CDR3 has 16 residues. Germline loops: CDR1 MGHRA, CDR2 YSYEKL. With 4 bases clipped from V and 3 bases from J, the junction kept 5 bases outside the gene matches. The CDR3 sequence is CASSPGLAGGNYEQYF. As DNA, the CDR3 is TGCGCCAGCAGCCCCGGACTAGCGGGGGGCAACTACGAGCAGTACTTC.

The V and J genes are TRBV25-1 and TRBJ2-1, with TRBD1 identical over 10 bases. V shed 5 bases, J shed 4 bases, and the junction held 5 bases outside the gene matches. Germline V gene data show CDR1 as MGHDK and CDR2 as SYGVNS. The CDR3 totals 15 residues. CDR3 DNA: TGTGCCAGCAGTAGACAGGGGGCGGATTACAATGAGCAGTTCTTC. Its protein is CASSRQGADYNEQFF.

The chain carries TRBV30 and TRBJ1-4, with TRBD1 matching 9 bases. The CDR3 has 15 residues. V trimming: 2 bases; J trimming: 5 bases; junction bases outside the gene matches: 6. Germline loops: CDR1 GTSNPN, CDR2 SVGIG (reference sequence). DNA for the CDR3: TGTGCCTGGAGTACAGGGGGCTCGGGGAATGAAAAACTGTTTTTT. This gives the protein CAWSTGGSGNEKLFF.

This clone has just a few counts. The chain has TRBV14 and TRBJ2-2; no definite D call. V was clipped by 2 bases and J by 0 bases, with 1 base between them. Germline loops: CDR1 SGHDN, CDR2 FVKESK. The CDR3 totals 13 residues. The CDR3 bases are TGTGCCAGCAGCCAATCGAACACCGGGGAGCTGTTTTTT. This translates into CASSQSNTGELFF.

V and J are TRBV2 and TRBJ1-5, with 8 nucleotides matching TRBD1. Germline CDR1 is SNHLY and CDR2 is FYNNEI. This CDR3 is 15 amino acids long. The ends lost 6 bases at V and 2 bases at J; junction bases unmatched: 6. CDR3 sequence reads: CASSQGAGGNQPQHF. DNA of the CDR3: TGTGCCAGCAGCCAGGGGGCGGGTGGCAATCAGCCCCAGCATTTT.

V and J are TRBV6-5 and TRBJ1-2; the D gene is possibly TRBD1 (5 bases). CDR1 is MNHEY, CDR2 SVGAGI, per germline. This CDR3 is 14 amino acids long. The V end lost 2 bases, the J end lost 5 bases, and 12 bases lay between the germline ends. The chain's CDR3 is CASSYGGNQYGYTF. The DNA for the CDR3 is TGTGCCAGCAGTTACGGGGGGAACCAATATGGCTACACCTTC.